This entry lists 2 T cell receptor beta chains sequenced from one sample in a study of T-cell reconstitution after alpha-beta-depleted transplantation in children. Unique molecular identifiers were incorporated when the TCRbeta library was constructed. MiXCR, applied by TCRdb to the PCR reads, yields one record per CDR3 protein. This sample has 600,000 to 700,000 distinct CDR3 sequences, with around a sixth found just once. Sequenced material: PBMCs from the stem cell graft donor, taken from the stem cell graft. The receptor set was obtained from a human donor who donated a stem cell graft to a child with acute myeloid leukemia.

The chain couples TRBV5-6 to TRBJ1-5; possibly TRBD1 for D (6 bases). The CDR3 length is 16 residues. CDR1 and CDR2 (germline): SGHDT, YYEEEE. The V end was cut by 4 bases, the J end by 0 bases, with 14 bases between. The DNA of the CDR3 is TGTGCCAGCAGCAATAGACAGGCCTATAGCAATCAGCCCCAGCATTTT. Translating it yields CASSNRQAYSNQPQHF.

The chain carries TRBV7-8 and TRBJ2-1; D is undetermined. CDR3 size: 16 residues. Germline V gene lookup returns CDR1 SGHVS and CDR2 FQNEAQ. Trimming shortened V by 2 bases and J by 6 bases, and 17 bases separated the two germline ends. The CDR3 loop reads CASSLYETGPANEQFF. The CDR3 DNA reads TGTGCCAGCAGCTTATATGAGACTGGCCCAGCCAATGAGCAGTTCTTC.